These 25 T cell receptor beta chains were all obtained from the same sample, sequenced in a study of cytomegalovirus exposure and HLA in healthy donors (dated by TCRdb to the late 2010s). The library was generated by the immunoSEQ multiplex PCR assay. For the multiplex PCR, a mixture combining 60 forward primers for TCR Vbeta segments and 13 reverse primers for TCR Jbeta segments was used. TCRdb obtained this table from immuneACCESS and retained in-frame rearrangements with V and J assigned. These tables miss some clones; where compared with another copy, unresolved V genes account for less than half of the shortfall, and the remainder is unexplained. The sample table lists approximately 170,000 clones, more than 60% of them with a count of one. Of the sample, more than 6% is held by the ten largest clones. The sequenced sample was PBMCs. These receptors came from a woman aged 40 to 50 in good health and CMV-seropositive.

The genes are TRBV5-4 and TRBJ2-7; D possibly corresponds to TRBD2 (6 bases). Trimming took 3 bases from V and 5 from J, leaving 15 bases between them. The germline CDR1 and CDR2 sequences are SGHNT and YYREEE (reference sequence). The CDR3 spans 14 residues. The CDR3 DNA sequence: TGTGCCAGCAGCTCCCGGGACTCTGCCCACGAGCAGTACTTC. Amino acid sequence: CASSSRDSAHEQYF.

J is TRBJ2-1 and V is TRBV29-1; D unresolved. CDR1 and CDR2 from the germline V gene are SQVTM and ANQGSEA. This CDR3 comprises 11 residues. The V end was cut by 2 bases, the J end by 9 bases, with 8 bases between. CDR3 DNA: TGCAGCGTTGAATTGCTTAGTGAGCAGTTCTTC. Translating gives CSVELLSEQFF.

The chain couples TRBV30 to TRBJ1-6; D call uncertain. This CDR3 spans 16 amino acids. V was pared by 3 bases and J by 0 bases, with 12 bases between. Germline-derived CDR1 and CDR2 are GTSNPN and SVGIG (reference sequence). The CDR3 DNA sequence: TGTGCCTGGAGGGTAACCGGAGGCTCCTATAATTCACCCCTCCACTTT. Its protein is CAWRVTGGSYNSPLHF.

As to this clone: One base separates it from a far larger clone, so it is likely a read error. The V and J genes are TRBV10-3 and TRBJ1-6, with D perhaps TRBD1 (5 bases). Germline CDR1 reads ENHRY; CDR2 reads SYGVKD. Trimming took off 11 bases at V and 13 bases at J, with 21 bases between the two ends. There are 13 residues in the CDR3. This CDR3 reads CASGGTVPTPLHF. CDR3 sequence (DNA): TGTGCCTCGGGGGGGACTGTCCCAACGCCCCTCCACTTT.

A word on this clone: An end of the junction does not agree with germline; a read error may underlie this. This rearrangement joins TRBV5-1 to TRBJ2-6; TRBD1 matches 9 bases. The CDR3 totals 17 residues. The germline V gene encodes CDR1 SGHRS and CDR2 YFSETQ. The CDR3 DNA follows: TGCGCCACAACTTCCGGGACAGGGTCCTCTGGGGCCAACGGCCTGACTTTC. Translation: CATTSGTGSSGANGLTF. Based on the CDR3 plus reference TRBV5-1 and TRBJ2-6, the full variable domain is KAGVTQTPRYLIKTRGQQVTLSCSPISGHRSVSWYQQTPGQGLQFLFEYFSETQRNKGNFPGRFSGRQFSNSRSEMNVSTLELGDSALYLCATTSGTGSSGANGLTFGAGSRLTVL.

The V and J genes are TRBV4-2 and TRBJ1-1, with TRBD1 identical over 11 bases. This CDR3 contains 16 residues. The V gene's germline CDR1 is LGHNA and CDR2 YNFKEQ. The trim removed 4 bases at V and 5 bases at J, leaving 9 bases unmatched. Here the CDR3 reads CASSPLGQGAWTEAFF. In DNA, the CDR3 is TGTGCCAGCAGCCCCCTAGGACAGGGGGCTTGGACTGAAGCTTTCTTT.

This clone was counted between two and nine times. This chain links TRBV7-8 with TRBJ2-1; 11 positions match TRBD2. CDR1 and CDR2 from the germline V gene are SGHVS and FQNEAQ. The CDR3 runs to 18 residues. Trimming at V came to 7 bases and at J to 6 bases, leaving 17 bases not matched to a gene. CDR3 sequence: CASNPTKRLAGGLNEQFF. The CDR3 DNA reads TGTGCCAGCAACCCCACCAAGAGGCTAGCGGGGGGCCTCAATGAGCAGTTCTTC.

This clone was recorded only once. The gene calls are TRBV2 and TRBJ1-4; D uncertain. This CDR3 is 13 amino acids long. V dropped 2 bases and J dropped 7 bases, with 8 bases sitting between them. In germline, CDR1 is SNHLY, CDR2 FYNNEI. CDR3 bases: TGTGCCAGCAGTGAATGGGCATTTGAAAAACTGTTTTTT. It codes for CASSEWAFEKLFF.

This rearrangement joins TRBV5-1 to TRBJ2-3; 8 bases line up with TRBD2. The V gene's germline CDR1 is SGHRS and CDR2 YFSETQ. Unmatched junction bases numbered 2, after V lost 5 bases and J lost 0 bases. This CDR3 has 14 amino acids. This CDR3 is CASSIAGSTDTQYF. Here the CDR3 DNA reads TGCGCCAGCAGTATAGCGGGGAGCACAGATACGCAGTATTTT.

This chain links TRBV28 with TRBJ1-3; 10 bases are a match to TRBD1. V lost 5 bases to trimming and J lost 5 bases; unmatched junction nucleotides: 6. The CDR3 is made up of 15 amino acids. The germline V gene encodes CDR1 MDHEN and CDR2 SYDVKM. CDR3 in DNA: TGTGCCAGCAGTCCTGGGGGACAGGGGAGAAACACCATATATTTT. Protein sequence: CASSPGGQGRNTIYF.

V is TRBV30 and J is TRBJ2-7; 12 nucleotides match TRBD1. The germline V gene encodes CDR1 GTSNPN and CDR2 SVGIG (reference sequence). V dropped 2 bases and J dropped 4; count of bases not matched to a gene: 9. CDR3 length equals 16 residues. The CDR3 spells CAWSRPWGQGAYEQYF. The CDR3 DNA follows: TGTGCCTGGAGTCGCCCCTGGGGACAGGGGGCTTACGAGCAGTACTTC. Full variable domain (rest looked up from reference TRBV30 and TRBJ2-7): SQTIHQWPATLVQPVGSPLSLECTVEGTSNPNLYWYRQAAGRGLQLLFYSVGIGQISSEVPQNLSASRPQDRQFILSSKKLLLSDSGFYLCAWSRPWGQGAYEQYFGPGTRLTVT.

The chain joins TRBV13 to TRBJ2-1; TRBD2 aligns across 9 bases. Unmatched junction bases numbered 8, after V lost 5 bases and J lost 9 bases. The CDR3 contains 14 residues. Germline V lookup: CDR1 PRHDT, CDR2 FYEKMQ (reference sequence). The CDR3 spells CASSTTGTSPEQFF. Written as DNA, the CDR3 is TGTGCCAGCAGCACGACCGGGACTAGCCCTGAGCAGTTCTTC.

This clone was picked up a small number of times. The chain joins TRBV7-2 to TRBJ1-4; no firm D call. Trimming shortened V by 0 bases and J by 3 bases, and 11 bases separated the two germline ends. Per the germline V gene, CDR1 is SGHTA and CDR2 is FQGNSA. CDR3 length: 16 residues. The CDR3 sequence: CASSLASTTPNEKLFF. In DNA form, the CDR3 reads TGTGCCAGCAGCTTAGCGAGTACTACCCCTAATGAAAAACTGTTTTTT.

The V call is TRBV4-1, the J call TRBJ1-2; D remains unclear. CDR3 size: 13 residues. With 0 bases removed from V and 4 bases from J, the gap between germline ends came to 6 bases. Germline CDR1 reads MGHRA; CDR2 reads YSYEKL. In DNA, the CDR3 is TGCGCCAGCAGCCAAGAGAGAGCCTATGGCTACACCTTC. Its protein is CASSQERAYGYTF.

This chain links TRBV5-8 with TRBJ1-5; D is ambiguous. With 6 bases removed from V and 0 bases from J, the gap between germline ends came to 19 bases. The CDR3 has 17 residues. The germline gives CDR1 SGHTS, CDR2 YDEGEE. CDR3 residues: CASTIVAGVNSNQPQHF. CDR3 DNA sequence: TGTGCCAGCACCATCGTAGCCGGGGTAAATAGCAATCAGCCCCAGCATTTT.

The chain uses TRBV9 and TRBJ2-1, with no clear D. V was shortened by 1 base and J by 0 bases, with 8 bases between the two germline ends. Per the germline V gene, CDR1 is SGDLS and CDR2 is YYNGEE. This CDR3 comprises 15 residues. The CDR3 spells CASSVQVSSYNEQFF. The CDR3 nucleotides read TGTGCCAGCAGCGTACAGGTCAGCTCCTACAATGAGCAGTTCTTC.

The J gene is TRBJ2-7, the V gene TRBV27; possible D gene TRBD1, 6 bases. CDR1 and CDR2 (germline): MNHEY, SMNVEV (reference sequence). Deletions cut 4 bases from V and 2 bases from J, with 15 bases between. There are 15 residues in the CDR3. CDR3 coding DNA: TGTGCCAGCAGTTCTCCAGGGGTTTGGGCCTACGAGCAGTACTTC. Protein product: CASSSPGVWAYEQYF.

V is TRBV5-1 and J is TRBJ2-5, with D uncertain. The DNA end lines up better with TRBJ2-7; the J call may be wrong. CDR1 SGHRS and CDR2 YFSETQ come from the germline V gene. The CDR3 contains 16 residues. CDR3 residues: CASSLPTQSRSYEQYF. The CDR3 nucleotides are TGCGCCAGCAGCTTGCCCACACAGAGCCGATCCTACGAGCAGTACTTC.

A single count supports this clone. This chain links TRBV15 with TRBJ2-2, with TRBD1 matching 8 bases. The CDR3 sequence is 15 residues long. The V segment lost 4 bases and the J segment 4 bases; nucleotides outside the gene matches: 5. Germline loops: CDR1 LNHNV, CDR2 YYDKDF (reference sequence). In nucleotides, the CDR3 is TGTGCCACCAGCAAACCGACAGGGGCCACCGGGGAGCTGTTTTTT. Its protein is CATSKPTGATGELFF.

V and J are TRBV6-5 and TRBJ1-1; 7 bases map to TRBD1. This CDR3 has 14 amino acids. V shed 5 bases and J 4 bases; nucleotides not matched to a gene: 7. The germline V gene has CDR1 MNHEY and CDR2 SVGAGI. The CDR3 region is CASSNRGYSTEAFF. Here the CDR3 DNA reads TGTGCCAGCAGTAACAGGGGTTATAGCACTGAAGCTTTCTTT.

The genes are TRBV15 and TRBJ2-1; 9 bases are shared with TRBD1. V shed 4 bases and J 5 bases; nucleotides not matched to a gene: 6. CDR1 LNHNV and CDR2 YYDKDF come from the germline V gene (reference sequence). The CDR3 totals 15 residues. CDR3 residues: CATSNWDRVDNEQFF. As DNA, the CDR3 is TGTGCCACCAGCAATTGGGACAGGGTAGACAATGAGCAGTTCTTC.

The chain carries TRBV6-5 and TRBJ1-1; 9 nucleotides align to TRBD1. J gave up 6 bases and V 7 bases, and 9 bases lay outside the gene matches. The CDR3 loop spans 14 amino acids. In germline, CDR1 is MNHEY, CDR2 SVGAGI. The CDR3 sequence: CASTKQGARAEAFF. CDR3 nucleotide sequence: TGTGCCAGCACAAAACAGGGGGCACGGGCTGAAGCTTTCTTT.

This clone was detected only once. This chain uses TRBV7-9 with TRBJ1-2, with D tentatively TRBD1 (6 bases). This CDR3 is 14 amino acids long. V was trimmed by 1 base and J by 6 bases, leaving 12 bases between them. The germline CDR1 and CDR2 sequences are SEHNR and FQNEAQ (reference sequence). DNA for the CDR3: TGTGCCAGCAGCTTAGAGTTTAAGGGGGATGGCTACACCTTC. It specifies CASSLEFKGDGYTF.

The CDR3 sequence is CAWSINYGYTF. CDR3 coding DNA: TGTGCCTGGAGCATCAACTATGGCTACACCTTC. The chain is built from TRBV30 and TRBJ1-2; D not resolved. Per the germline V gene, CDR1 is GTSNPN and CDR2 is SVGIG (reference sequence). The CDR3 length is 11 residues. Deletions cut 3 bases from V and 2 bases from J, with 4 bases between.

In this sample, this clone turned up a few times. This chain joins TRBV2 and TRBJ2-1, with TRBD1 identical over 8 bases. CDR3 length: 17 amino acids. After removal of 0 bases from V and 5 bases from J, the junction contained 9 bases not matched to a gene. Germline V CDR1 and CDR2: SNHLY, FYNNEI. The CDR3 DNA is TGTGCCAGCAGTGAAGCCCCGGGACAGGCTCTGAACAATGAGCAGTTCTTC. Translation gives CASSEAPGQALNNEQFF.